This TCR beta chain was observed in a study of beta chain features in type 1 diabetes. Reverse transcription of all isolated RNA meant that expressed TCRB transcripts were sequenced. Measured with immunoSEQ multiplex PCR; TCRdb has only the in-frame clones, and not every one. This table holds around 140,000 clones, about 9.1% found once. Study observations and caveats: HLA effects on TCRB rearrangement stayed unresolved here.

Purity exceeding 95% was reached by all sorted populations. On this clone: Its target is unknown.

Sequencing was carried out using central memory CD4+ T cells from blood. This receptor was taken from a middle-aged woman in good health.

The CDR3 DNA reads TGTGCCAGTAGTATCCATGTAGATACGCAGTATTTT. Its protein is CASSIHVDTQYF. The chain carries TRBV19 and TRBJ2-3; D is unresolved. V lost 3 bases, J lost 5 bases, and 6 bases lay in between. CDR1 and CDR2 from the germline V gene are LNHDA and SQIVND (reference sequence). The CDR3 loop spans 12 amino acids. Using reference TRBV19 and TRBJ2-3 for the parts outside the CDR3, the full variable domain is DGGITQSPKYLFRKEGQNVTLSCEQNLNHDAMYWYRQDPGQGLRLIYYSQIVNDFQKGDIAEGYSVSREKKESFPLTVTSAQKNPTAFYLCASSIHVDTQYFGPGTRLTVL.